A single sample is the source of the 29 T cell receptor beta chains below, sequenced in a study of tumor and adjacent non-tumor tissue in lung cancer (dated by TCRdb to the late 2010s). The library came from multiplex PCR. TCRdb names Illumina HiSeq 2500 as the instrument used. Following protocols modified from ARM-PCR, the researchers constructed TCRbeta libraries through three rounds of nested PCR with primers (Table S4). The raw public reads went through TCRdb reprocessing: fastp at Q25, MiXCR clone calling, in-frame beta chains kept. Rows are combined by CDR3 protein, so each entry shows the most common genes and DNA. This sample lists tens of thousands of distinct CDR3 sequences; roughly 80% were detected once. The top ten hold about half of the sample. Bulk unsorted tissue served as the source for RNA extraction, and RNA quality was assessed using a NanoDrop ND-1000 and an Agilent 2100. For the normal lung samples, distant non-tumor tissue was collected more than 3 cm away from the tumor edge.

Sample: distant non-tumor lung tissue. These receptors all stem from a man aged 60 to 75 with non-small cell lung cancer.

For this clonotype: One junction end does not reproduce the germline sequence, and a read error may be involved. This CDR3 reads CTSNFDGELFF. The CDR3 DNA sequence: TGTACCAGCAATTTCGACGGGGAGCTGTTTTTT. The chain is built from TRBV12-3 or TRBV12-4 and TRBJ2-2; D gene unclear. This CDR3 is built from 11 residues.

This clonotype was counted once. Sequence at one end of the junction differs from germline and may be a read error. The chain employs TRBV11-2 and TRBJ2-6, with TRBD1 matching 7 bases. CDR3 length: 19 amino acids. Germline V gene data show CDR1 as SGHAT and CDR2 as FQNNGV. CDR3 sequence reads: CASSIVPKDRPFGANVPTF. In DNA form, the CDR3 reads TGTGCCAGCAGCATAGTTCCAAAGGACAGGCCCTTTGGGGCCAACGTCCCGACTTTC.

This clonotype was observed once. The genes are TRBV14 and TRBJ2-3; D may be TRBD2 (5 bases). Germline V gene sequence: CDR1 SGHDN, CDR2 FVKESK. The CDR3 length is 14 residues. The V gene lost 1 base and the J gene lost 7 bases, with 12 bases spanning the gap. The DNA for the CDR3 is TGTGCCAGCAGCCAAGGCGGGCAAACATATACGCAGTATTTT. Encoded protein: CASSQGGQTYTQYF.

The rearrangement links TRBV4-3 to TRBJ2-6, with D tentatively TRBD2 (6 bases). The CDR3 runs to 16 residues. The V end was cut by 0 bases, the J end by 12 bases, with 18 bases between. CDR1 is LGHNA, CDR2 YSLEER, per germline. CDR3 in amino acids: CASSQERGSESSVLTF. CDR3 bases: TGCGCCAGCAGCCAAGAACGGGGGAGCGAGTCCAGCGTCCTGACTTTC.

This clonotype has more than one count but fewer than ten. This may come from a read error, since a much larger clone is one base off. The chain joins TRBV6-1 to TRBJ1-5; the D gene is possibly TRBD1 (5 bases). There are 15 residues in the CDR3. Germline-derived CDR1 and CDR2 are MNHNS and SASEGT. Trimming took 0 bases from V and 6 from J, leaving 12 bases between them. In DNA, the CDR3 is TGTGCCAGCAGTGAAGCGATCGGGGCGGTTCAGCCCCAGCATTTT. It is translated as CASSEAIGAVQPQHF.

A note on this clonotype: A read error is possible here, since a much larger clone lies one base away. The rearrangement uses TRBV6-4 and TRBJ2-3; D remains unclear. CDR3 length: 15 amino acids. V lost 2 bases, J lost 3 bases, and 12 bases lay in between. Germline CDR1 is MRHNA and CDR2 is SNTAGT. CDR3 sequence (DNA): TGTGCCAGCAGTGACCCATGTTTAGGAACAGATACGCAGTATTTT. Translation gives CASSDPCLGTDTQYF.

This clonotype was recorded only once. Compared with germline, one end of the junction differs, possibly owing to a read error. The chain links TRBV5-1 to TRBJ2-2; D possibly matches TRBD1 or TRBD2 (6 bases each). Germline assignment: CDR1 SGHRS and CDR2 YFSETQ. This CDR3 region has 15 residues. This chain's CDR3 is CASRGGQSNTRELSF. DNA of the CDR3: TGCGCCAGCAGGGGGGGCCAATCGAACACCAGGGAGCTGTCTTTT.

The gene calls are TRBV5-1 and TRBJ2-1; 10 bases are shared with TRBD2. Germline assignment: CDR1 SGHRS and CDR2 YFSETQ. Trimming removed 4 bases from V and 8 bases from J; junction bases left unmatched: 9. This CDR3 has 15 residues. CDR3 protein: CASSKGTSEGYEQFF. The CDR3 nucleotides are TGCGCCAGCAGCAAAGGGACTAGCGAGGGCTATGAGCAGTTCTTC.

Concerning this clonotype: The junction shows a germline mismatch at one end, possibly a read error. The CDR3 is CASSSLTERKQPQHF. The CDR3 DNA reads as TGTGCCAGCAGTTCCCTGACAGAGCGCAAACAGCCCCAGCATTTT. V gene TRBV6-2 or TRBV6-3 combines with J gene TRBJ1-5; D may be TRBD1 (5 bases). Germline lookup yields CDR1 MNHEY and CDR2 SVGEGT. The CDR3 extends over 15 amino acids.

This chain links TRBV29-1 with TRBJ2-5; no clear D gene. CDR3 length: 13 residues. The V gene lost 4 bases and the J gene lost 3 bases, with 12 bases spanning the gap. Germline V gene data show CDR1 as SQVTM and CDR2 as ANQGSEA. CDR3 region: CSVGFDGEETQYF. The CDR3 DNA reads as TGCAGCGTTGGATTTGATGGGGAAGAGACCCAGTACTTC.

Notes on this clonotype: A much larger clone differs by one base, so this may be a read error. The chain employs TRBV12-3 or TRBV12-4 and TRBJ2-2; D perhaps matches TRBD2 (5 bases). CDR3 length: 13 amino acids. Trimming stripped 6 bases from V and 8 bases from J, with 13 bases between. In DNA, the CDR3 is TGTGCCAGCAGGGGTGAGGGTAGAGGGGAGCTGTTTTTT. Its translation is CASRGEGRGELFF.

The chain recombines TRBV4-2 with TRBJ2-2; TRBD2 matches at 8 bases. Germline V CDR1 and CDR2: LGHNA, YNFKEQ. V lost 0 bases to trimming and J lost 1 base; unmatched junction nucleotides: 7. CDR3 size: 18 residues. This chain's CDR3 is CASSQDTNGRVNTGELFF. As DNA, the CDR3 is TGTGCCAGCAGCCAAGATACTAACGGGAGGGTGAACACCGGGGAGCTGTTTTTT.

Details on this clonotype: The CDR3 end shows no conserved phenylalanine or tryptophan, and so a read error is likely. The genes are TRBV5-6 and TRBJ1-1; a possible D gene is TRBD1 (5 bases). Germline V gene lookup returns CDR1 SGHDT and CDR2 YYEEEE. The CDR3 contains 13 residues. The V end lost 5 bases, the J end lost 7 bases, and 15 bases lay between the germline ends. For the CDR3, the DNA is TGTGCCAGCAGTATGCTTCAGGGCAGTGAAGCTTTCTCT. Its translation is CASSMLQGSEAFS.

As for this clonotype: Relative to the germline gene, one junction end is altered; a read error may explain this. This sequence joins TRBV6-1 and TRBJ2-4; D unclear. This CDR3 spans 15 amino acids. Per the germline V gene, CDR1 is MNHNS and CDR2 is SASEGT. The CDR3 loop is CASTVGTQAKNIEYF. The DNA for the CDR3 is TGTGCCAGCACGGTCGGTACCCAAGCCAAAAACATTGAGTACTTC.

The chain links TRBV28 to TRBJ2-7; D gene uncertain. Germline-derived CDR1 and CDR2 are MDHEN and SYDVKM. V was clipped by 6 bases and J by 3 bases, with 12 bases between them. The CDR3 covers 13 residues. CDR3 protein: CASRLTGVYEQYF. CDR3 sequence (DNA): TGTGCCAGCAGACTAACCGGAGTCTACGAGCAGTACTTC.

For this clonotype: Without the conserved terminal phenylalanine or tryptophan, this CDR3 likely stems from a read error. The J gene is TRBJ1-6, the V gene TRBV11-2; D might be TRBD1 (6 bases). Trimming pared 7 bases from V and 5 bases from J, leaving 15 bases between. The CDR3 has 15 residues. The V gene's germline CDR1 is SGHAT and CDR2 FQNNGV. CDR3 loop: CASNIGGDNNSPLHI. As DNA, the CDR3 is TGTGCCAGCAACATAGGAGGGGACAATAATTCACCCCTCCACATT.

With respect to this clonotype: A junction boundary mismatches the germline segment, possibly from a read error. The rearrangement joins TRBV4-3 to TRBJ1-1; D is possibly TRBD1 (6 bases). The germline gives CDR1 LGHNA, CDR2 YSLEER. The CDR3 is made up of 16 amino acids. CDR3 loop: CASSQVGQLDNTEAFF. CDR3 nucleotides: TGTGCCAGCAGCCAAGTCGGACAGCTTGATAACACTGAGGCGTTCTTT.

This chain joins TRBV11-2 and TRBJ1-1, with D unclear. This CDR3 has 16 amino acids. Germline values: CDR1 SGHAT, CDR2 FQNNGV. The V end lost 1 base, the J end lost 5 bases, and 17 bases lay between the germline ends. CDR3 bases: TGTGCCAGCAGCTTAGGGACGGTTGAGAGGGATACTGAAGCTTTCTTT. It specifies CASSLGTVERDTEAFF.

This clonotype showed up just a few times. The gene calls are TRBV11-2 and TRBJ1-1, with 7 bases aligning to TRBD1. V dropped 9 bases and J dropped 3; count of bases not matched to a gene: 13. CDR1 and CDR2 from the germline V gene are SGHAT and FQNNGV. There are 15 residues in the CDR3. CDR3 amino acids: CASSHLQGGDTEAFF. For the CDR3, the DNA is TGTGCCAGTAGCCATTTGCAGGGGGGGGACACTGAAGCTTTCTTT.

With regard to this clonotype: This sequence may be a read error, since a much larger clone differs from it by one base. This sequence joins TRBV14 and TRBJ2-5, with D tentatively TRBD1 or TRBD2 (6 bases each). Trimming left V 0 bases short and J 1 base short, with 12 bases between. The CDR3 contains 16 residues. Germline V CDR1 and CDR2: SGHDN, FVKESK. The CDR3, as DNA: TGTGCCAGCAGCCAAGAACGGGGGACATTCCAAGAGACCCAGTACTTC. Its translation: CASSQERGTFQETQYF.

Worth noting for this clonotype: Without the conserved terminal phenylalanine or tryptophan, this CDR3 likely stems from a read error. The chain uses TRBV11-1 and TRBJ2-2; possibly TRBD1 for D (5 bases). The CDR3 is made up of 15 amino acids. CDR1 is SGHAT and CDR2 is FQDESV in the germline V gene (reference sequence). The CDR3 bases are TGTGCCAGCAGCTTACGTGCAGGGATCACCTGGGAGCTGTTTTTG. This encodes CASSLRAGITWELFL.

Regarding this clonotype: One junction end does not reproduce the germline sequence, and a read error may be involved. The CDR3 region has the DNA TGTGGCAGCAGTTATTGGGGCCTCAGGGGCTCCTACGAGCAGTACTTC. Protein sequence: CGSSYWGLRGSYEQYF. The rearrangement joins TRBV6-6 to TRBJ2-7; D is perhaps TRBD1 (6 bases). CDR1 and CDR2 from the germline V gene are MNHNY and SVGAGI (reference sequence). The CDR3 loop spans 16 amino acids.

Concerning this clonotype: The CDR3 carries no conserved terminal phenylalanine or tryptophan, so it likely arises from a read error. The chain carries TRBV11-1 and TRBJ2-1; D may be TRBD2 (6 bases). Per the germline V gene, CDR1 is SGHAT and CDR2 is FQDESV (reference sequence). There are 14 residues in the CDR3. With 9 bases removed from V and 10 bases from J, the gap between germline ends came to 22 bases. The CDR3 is CASGVYGTGGEQFL. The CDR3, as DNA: TGTGCCAGTGGCGTTTACGGGACCGGGGGAGAGCAGTTCTTA.

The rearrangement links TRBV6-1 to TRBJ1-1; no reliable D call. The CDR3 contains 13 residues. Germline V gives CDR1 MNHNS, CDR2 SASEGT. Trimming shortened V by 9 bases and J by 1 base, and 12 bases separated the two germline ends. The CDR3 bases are TGTGCCAGTTGTGTGAGTGGGAACACTGAAGCTTTCTTT. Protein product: CASCVSGNTEAFF.

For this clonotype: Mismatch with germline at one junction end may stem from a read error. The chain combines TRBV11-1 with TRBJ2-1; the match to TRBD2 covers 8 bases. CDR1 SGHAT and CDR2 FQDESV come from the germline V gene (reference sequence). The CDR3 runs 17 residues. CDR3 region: CASSESYSGVAYNQQFF. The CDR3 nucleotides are TGTGCCAGCAGCGAATCTTATAGCGGGGTGGCCTACAATCAGCAGTTCTTC.

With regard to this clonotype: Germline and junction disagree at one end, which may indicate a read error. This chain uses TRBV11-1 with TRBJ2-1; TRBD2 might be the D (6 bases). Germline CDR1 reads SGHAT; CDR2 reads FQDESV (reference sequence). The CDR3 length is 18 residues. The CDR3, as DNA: TGTACCAGCAGCTTAGCGAAAGTCTATGCGGGGCAGATCCCCCAGAAGTTCTTC. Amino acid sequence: CTSSLAKVYAGQIPQKFF.

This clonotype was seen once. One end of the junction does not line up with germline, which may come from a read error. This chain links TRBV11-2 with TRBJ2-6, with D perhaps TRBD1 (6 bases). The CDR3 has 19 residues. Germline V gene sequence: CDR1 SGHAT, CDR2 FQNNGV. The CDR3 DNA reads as TGTGCCAGCAACCTAGTTCCAAAGGACAGACCCTCTGGGGCCAACGTCCCGACTTTC. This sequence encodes CASNLVPKDRPSGANVPTF. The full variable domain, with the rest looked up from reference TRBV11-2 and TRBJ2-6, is EAGVAQSPRYKIIEKRQSVAFWCNPISGHATLYWYQQILGQGPKLLIQFQNNGVVDDSQLPKDRFSAERLKGVDSTLKIQPAKLEDSAVYLCASNLVPKDRPSGANVPTFGAGSRLTVL.

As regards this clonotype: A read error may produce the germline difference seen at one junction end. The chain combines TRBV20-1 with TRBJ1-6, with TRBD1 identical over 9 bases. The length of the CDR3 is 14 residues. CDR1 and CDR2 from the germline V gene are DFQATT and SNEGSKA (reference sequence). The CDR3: CSAIRDRDGSLLHF. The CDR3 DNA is TGCAGCGCCATCCGGGACAGGGACGGGTCACTCCTCCACTTT.

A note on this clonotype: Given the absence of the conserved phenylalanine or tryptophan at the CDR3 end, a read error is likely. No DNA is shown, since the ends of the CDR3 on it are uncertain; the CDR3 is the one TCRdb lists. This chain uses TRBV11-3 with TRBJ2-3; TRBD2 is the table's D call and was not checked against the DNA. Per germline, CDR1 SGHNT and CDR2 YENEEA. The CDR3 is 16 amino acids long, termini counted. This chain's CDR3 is CTSSLLAGGYTDTHYL.